The 8 T cell receptor beta chains below were found in one sample sequenced in a study of shared clonotypes between healthy human individuals. Here immunoSEQ multiplex PCR was the method, and the copy in TCRdb shows in-frame clones only, minus some. The table records 2 million to 2.5 million clones, roughly 93% of them present only once. The sample was naive CD4+ T cells from PBMCs. Subset: CD45RA+ positively selected. These receptors originate from a man aged 18 to 29 in good health. Some clones in this sample may be carry-over from other donors' samples.

The chain couples TRBV5-4 to TRBJ2-3, with 8 bases that match TRBD2. V trimming: 4 bases; J trimming: 0 bases; junction bases outside the gene matches: 7. The CDR3 extends over 16 amino acids. Germline-derived CDR1 and CDR2 are SGHNT and YYREEE (reference sequence). The CDR3: CASSRSSGVSTDTQYF. The CDR3, as DNA: TGTGCCAGCAGCAGAAGTAGCGGGGTGAGCACAGATACGCAGTATTTT.

This clone was recorded a few times. This chain links TRBV2 with TRBJ1-4; TRBD1 matches 8 bases. J lost 8 bases, V lost 3 bases, and 8 bases had no gene match. The CDR3 runs 15 residues. Per germline, CDR1 SNHLY and CDR2 FYNNEI. The CDR3: CASSDEGQGGEKLFF. In DNA form, the CDR3 reads TGTGCCAGCAGTGATGAAGGACAGGGTGGAGAAAAACTGTTTTTT.

CDR3 region: CSVFAPLGEKLFF. CDR3 nucleotide sequence: TGCAGCGTTTTCGCACCCCTCGGGGAAAAACTGTTTTTT. V is TRBV29-1 and J is TRBJ1-4; no clear D. CDR1 and CDR2 from the germline V gene are SQVTM and ANQGSEA. There are 13 residues in the CDR3. Trimming stripped 5 bases from V and 8 bases from J, with 15 bases between.

The CDR3: CASSSRTLYEQYF. CDR3 DNA: TGTGCCAGCAGCAGCAGGACCCTCTACGAGCAGTACTTC. The chain carries TRBV6-5 and TRBJ2-7, with D uncertain. This CDR3 spans 13 amino acids. V lost 6 bases and J 3 bases, leaving 12 bases between the germline ends. From germline, CDR1 is MNHEY and CDR2 SVGAGI.

The rearrangement uses TRBV19 and TRBJ2-7; possibly TRBD1 or TRBD2 for D (5 bases each). Germline CDR1 and CDR2: LNHDA and SQIVND (reference sequence). The CDR3 extends over 14 amino acids. Trimming cost V 3 bases and J 2 bases, with 11 bases left between them. The CDR3 protein is CASSIKGDAYEQYF. The CDR3 nucleotides are TGTGCCAGTAGTATTAAAGGGGACGCCTACGAGCAGTACTTC.

The chain couples TRBV6-5 to TRBJ2-5; TRBD2 is a possible D gene (6 bases). Germline V gives CDR1 MNHEY, CDR2 SVGAGI. This CDR3 region has 14 residues. V gave up 5 bases and J gave up 11 bases, with 21 bases separating them. The CDR3 region has the DNA TGTGCCAGCAGTGCCCGGAGTCCGGGGGTGGAGCAGTACTTC. Amino acids: CASSARSPGVEQYF.

This sequence joins TRBV5-1 and TRBJ1-3; D gene uncertain. The CDR3 sequence is 16 residues long. Looked up from germline, CDR1 is SGHRS and CDR2 is YFSETQ. V lost 0 bases, J lost 0 bases, and 10 bases lay in between. The CDR3 reads CASSLAGRHSGNTIYF. The CDR3, as DNA: TGCGCCAGCAGCTTGGCCGGCAGACACTCTGGAAACACCATATATTTT.

V is TRBV5-1 and J is TRBJ2-7; D is possibly TRBD1 (5 bases). Trimming left V 6 bases short and J 1 base short, with 17 bases between. The CDR3 is 15 residues long. The germline CDR1 and CDR2 sequences are SGHRS and YFSETQ. CDR3 sequence (DNA): TGCGCCAGCACTTTAGGGCTGGGGCTTTCCTACGAGCAGTACTTC. Encoded protein: CASTLGLGLSYEQYF.